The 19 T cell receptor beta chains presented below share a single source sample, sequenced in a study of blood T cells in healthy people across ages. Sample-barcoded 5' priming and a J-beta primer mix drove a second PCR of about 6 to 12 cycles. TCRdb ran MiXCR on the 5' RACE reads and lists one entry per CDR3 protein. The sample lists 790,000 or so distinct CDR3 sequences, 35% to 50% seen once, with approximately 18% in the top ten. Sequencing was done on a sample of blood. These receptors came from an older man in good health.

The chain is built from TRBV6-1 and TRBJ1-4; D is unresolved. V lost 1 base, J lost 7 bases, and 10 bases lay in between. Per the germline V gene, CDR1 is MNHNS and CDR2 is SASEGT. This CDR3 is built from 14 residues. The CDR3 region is CASSEGPGSEKLFF. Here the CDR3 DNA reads TGTGCCAGCAGTGAAGGCCCTGGTAGTGAAAAACTGTTTTTT.

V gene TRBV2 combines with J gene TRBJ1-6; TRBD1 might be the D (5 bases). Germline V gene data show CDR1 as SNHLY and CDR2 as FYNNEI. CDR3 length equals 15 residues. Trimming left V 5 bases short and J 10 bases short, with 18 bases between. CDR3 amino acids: CASSLLTIKGSPLHF. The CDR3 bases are TGTGCCAGCAGTTTGCTAACGATCAAGGGGTCACCCCTCCACTTT. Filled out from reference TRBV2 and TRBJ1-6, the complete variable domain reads EPEVTQTPSHQVTQMGQEVILRCVPISNHLYFYWYRQILGQKVEFLVSFYNNEISEKSEIFDDQFSVERPDGSNFTLKIRSTKLEDSAMYFCASSLLTIKGSPLHFGNGTRLTVT.

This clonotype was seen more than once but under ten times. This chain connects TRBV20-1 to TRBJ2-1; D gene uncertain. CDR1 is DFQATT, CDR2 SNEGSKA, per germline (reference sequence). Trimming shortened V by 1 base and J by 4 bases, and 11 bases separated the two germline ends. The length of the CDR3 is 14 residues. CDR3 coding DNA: TGCAGTGCTAGAGTTGCAGGTCAATACAATGAGCAGTTCTTC. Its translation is CSARVAGQYNEQFF.

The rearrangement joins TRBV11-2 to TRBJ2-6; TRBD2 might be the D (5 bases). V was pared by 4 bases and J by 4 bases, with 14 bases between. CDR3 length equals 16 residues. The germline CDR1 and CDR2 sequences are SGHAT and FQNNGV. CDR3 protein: CASSSGWFGGANVLTF. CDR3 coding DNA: TGTGCCAGCAGCTCGGGGTGGTTCGGGGGGGCCAACGTCCTGACTTTC.

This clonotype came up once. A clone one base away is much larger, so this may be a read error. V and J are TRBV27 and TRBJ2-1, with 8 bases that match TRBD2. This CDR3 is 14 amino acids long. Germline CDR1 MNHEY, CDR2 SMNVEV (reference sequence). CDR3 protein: CVSSYSGEGDEQFF. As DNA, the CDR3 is TGTGTCAGCAGTTATAGCGGGGAGGGCGATGAGCAGTTCTTC.

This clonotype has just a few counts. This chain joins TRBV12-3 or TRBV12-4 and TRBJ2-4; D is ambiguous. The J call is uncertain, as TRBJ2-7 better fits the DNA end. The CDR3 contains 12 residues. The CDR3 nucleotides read TGTGCCAGCAGTCCTAACCCCTACGAGCAGTACTTC. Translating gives CASSPNPYEQYF.

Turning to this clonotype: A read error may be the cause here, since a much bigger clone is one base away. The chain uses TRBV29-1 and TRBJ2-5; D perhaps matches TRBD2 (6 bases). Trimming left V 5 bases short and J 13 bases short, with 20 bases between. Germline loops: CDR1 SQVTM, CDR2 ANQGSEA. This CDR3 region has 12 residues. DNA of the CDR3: TGCAGCGTTTTCCTAGCGCCTCAGGAGCGGTACTTC. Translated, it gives CSVFLAPQERYF.

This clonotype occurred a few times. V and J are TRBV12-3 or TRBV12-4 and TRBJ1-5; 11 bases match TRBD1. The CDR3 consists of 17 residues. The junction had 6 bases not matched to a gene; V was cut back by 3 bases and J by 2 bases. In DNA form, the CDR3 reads TGTGCCAGCAGTTTGCGGACAGGGGGCGTTGGCAATCAGCCCCAGCATTTT. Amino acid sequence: CASSLRTGGVGNQPQHF.

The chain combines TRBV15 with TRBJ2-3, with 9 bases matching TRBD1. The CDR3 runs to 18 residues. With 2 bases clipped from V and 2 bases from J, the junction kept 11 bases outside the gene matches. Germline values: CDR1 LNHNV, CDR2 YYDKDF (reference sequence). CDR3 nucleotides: TGTGCCACCAGCAGACGAACAGGGGGCATCGGTATCACAGATACGCAGTATTTT. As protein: CATSRRTGGIGITDTQYF.

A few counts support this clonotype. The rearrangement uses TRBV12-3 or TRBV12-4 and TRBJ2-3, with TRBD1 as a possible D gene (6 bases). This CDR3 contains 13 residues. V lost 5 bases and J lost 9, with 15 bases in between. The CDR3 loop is CASSPGDEGTQYF. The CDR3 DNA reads TGTGCCAGCAGTCCAGGGGACGAAGGAACGCAGTATTTT.

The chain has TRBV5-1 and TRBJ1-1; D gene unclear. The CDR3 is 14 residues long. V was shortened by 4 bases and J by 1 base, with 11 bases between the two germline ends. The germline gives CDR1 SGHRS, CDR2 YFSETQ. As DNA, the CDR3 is TGCGCCAGCAGCAGAACGGGCGCGAACACTGAAGCTTTCTTT. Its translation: CASSRTGANTEAFF. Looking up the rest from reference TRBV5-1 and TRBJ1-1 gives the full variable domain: KAGVTQTPRYLIKTRGQQVTLSCSPISGHRSVSWYQQTPGQGLQFLFEYFSETQRNKGNFPGRFSGRQFSNSRSEMNVSTLELGDSALYLCASSRTGANTEAFFGQGTRLTVV.

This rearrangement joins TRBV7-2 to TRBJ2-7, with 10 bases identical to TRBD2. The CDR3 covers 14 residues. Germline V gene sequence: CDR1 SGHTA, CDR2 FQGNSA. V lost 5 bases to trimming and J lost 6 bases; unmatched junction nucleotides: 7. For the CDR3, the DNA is TGTGCCAGCAGCCCTCTAGCGGGAGAGGGCGAGCAGTACTTC. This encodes CASSPLAGEGEQYF.

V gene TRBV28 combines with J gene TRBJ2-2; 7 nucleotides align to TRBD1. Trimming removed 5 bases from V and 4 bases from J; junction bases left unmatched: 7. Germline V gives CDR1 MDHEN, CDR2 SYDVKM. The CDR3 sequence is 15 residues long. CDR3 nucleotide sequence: TGTGCCAGCAGTCCTAACGACAGGGCCACCGGGGAGCTGTTTTTT. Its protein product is CASSPNDRATGELFF.

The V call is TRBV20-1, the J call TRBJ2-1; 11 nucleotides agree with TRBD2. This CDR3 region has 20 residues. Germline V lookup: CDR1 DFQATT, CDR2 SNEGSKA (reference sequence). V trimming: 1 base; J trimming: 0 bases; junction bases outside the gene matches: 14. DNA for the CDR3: TGCAGTGCTAGAGTCTCATTCCCCCAACTAGCGGGAGACTCCTACAATGAGCAGTTCTTC. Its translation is CSARVSFPQLAGDSYNEQFF.

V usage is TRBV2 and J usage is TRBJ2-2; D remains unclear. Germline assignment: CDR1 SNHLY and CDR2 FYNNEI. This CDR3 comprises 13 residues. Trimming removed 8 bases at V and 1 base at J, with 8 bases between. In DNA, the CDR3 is TGTGCCAGCCCCGGAGAGAACACCGGGGAGCTGTTTTTT. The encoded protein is CASPGENTGELFF.

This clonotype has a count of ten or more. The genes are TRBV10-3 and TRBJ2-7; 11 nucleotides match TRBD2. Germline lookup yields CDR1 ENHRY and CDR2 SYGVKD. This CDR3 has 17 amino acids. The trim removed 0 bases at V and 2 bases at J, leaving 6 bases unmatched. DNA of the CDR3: TGTGCCATCAGTGAGTCGAGACTAGCGGGAATGACCTACGAGCAGTACTTC. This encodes CAISESRLAGMTYEQYF.

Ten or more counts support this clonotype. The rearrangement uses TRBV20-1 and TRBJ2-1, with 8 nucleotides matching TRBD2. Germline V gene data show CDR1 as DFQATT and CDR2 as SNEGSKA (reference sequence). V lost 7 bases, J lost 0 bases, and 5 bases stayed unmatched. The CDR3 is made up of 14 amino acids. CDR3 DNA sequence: TGCAGTGTCGAGCGGGAGAACTCCTACAATGAGCAGTTCTTC. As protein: CSVERENSYNEQFF.

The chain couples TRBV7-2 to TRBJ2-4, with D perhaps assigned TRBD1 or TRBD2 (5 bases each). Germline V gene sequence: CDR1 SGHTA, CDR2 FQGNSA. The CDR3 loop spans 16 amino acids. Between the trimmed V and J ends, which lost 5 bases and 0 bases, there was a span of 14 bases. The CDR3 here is CASSEEVGVAKNIQYF. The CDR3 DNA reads TGTGCCAGCAGCGAAGAAGTGGGGGTAGCCAAAAACATTCAGTACTTC. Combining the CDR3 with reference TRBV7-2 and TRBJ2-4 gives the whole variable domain GAGVSQSPSNKVTEKGKDVELRCDPISGHTALYWYRQSLGQGLEFLIYFQGNSAPDKSGLPSDRFSAERTGGSVSTLTIQRTQQEDSAVYLCASSEEVGVAKNIQYFGAGTRLSVL.

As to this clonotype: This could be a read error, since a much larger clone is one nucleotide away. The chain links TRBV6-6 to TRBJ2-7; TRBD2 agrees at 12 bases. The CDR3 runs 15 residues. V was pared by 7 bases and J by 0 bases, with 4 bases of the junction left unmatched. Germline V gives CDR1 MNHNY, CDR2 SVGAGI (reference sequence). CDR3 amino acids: CASTQTSGSSYEQYF. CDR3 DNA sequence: TGTGCCAGCACCCAGACTAGCGGGAGCTCCTACGAGCAGTACTTC.